Listed here are 2 T cell receptor beta chains from one sample, sequenced in a study of technical replicates of blood from a handful of donors (dated by TCRdb to 2017 to 2019). The library came from the immunoSEQ multiplex PCR assay. The immuneACCESS repertoire file appears here via TCRdb, limited to in-frame rearrangements. These files lack a portion of the clones; in checked studies, under half of the deficit traces to unresolved V genes, and the cause of the others is not known. The sample includes tens of thousands of clones, with 90% to 95% observed a single time. The top ten clonotypes cover approximately 4.6% of the sample. The sample consisted of PBMCs. The receptors here all came from a human donor in good health. Some clones in this sample may be carry-over from other donors' samples.

CDR3 sequence: CASSTRGRNYGYTF. The CDR3, as DNA: TGTGCCAGCAGCACCAGGGGCCGAAACTATGGCTACACCTTC. The genes are TRBV7-9 and TRBJ1-2; perhaps TRBD1 as D (6 bases). CDR3 length equals 14 residues. V was shortened by 5 bases and J by 2 bases, with 12 bases between the two germline ends. In germline, CDR1 is SEHNR, CDR2 FQNEAQ (reference sequence).

The chain couples TRBV19 to TRBJ2-5; no clear D. CDR3 size: 16 residues. Trimming cost V 1 base and J 6 bases, with 18 bases left between them. Germline lookup yields CDR1 LNHDA and CDR2 SQIVND (reference sequence). CDR3 amino acids: CASSIGRTPGMKTQYF. In DNA, the CDR3 is TGTGCCAGTAGTATAGGCCGTACGCCGGGTATGAAGACCCAGTACTTC. Complete variable domain (other parts from reference TRBV19 and TRBJ2-5): DGGITQSPKYLFRKEGQNVTLSCEQNLNHDAMYWYRQDPGQGLRLIYYSQIVNDFQKGDIAEGYSVSREKKESFPLTVTSAQKNPTAFYLCASSIGRTPGMKTQYFGPGTRLLVL.